The following is a TCR beta chain sequence with its context. Its antigen is unknown. Per-nucleotide qualities are absent, and no much larger clonotype sits a single base away. The source of the sample is a study of shared clonotypes between healthy human individuals (dated by TCRdb to the early 2020s). Some background on the complete study: The cohort included three men and a couple of women between 18 and 49 years of age. Per donor, three plates each were used for CD4 naive and CD4 memory, two for CD8 naive, and one for CD8 memory. To estimate repertoire size and how much clonotypes are shared between individuals, the study performed deep sequencing of blood TCR repertoires from a few healthy adults. To increase sequencing depth and limit assay-specific biases, different laboratories used diverse techniques to prepare libraries and sequence TCR repertoires. Per donor, leukapheresis produced somewhere between about 0.9 and 10 billion PBMCs.

V lost 2 bases and J lost 4 bases, and the count of bases not matched to a germline gene is 7. The CDR3, cysteine through phenylalanine, is 16 amino acids long. Only CDR3 DNA remains: 48 bases, in frame from the first base. CDR1 is given as SGHTA and CDR2 as FQGNSA, both from the germline V gene. Points the paper makes about the study in general: Even with the large sequencing depth, rarefaction of the sorted-subset datasets indicated that sequencing was incomplete. Compared with non-shared clonotypes, clonotypes shared by all four sorted-subset donors had higher generation probabilities. Because the study included only a small number of donors, the genetic and exposure-history diversity represented was limited. Sharing across several donors was observed for approximately 5% of naive CD4, under 4% of naive CD8, roughly 2.3% of memory CD4, and approximately 0.41% of memory CD8 clonotypes. Sampling was restricted to blood, and TCR repertoires in tissues likely differ from the TCR repertoires found in blood. Pairwise subsampling indicated that sequencing depth was expected to affect the degree of clonotype sharing among donors. Estimated clonotype richness was generally larger for naive than for memory subsets.

CD8 naive samples were obtained by positive selection for CCR7 among CD45RO-negative cells, yielding a CD45RA+CCR7+ population from which TemRA cells were excluded. Donors were healthy HIV-negative adults with no recently reported acute infections or vaccinations. Every donor was a Caucasian adult living in Nashville, Tennessee, USA. After blood collection by leukapheresis, PBMCs were isolated using Ficoll-Histopaque density gradient centrifugation and then cryopreserved in the vapor phase of liquid nitrogen. Analytical flow cytometry was used to check the purity and quantity of every magnetically sorted T cell population. Each sorted fraction had its genomic DNA isolated and then quantified by UV absorbance on a Nanodrop 2000c. Using the deep immunoSEQ assay, TCR CDR3 regions were amplified from genomic DNA by multiplex PCR. Genomic DNA extracted from each cell subset was distributed evenly over all wells of several immunoSEQ 96-well plates, and each plate served as one replicate. For sorted subsets, around 200 ng genomic DNA, equal to 30,000 to 35,000 T cell genomes, was loaded into each replicate PCR. The purified libraries were quantified using a Qubit 3.0 fluorometer, sized with a Bioanalyzer 2100, and then quantified again using the KAPA Library Quantification kit. Every immunoSEQ 96-well plate was sequenced on a separate single-read 150-cycle Illumina NextSeq 550 flow cell. Under the source paper's analysis protocol: Because the immunoSEQ output included only junctional sequences and no quality scores, the filtering could not be the same as the filtering used for full-length reads. To assign V/J genes and CDR3, sequences were annotated using PyIR, a Python wrapper for IgBLAST v1.9, with IMGT germline references. Reads were removed for weak V/J assignments (E-value above 1e-6), missing CDR3, stop codons, out-of-frame junctions, or ambiguous translated residues. V3J clonotypes were defined as sequences sharing an identical inferred V gene, J gene, and CDR3 amino acid sequence. The percentage overlap between two repertoires was calculated by dividing the number of shared unique clonotypes by the size of the smaller repertoire. Three approaches were used to assess repertoire richness: RTK rarefaction, the Chao1 estimator, and Recon v2.1 estimates of unobserved clonotypes. For all TCRbeta clonotypes obtained by the gDNA method from a handful of donors, generation probabilities were computed with OLGA. The source is immuneACCESS, and TCRdb retained only in-frame sequences with V and J called. Part of the clones is not carried over; for the studies checked, unresolved V genes explain less than half of this, and the remainder is unexplained. The V and J calls and clone size come from that table; D and trimming were worked out from the DNA. The table for this sample lists millions of clones; roughly 94% of them were counted only once. Of the sample, 0.85% to 1.3% is held by the ten largest clones.

This sequence originates from a man aged 18 to 30 in good health. Source material: naive CD8+ T cells sorted from blood. The meaning of the sample's cell subset or site label: CD45RA+CCR7+. In this chain, TRBV7-2 is recombined with TRBJ2-1; 8 bases in the middle match TRBD2. Read as DNA, the sequence is TGTGCCAGCAGCTTATTGGCGGGGGGTTTTTACAATGAGCAGTTCTTC. Its protein product is CASSLLAGGFYNEQFF.